This T cell receptor beta chain stems from a study of blood T cell repertoires in COVID-19. Study-wide context: There were acute and convalescent COVID-19 samples, and they came from the United States, Italy and Spain. From T cells, B-cell-depleted T cells, or PBMCs came the material, which was cDNA or gDNA.

V lost 10 bases and J 5 bases, leaving 17 bases between the germline ends. The CDR3 is 13 residues long. Germline CDR1 is MDHEN and CDR2 is SYDVKM. This clone was picked up a small number of times. As handled by the study authors: Estimation of nucleated cell counts relied on the amplification of reference gene primers. Sequencing was performed with immunoSEQ multiplex PCR; in TCRdb, only in-frame clones are kept and a portion is missing. V and J calls and clone size are those listed in that table; D and trimming were worked out from the DNA. The data show about 90,000 clones, more than 80% seen once. Patients of the Seattle cohort, enrolled during active infection, were followed longitudinally.

The sample was peripheral blood. The chain uses TRBV28 and TRBJ1-2; possibly TRBD1 for D (6 bases). The receptor's source is a man in his fifties with COVID-19, enrolled during active disease. DNA for the CDR3: TGTGCCACCGATACCGGACAGATTTATGGCTACACCTTC. It translates to CATDTGQIYGYTF.